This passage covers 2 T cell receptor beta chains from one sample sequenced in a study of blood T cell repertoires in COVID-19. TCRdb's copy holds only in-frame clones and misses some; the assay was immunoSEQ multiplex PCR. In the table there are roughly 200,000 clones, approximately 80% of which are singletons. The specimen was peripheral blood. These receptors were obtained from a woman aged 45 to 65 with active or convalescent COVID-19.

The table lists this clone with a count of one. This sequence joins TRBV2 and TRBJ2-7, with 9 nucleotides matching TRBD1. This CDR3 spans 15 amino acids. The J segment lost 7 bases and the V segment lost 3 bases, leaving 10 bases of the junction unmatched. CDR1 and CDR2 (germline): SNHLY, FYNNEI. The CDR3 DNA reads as TGTGCCAGCAGTGAGGGACAGGGTGACCCTCGGGAGCAGTACTTC. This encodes CASSEGQGDPREQYF.

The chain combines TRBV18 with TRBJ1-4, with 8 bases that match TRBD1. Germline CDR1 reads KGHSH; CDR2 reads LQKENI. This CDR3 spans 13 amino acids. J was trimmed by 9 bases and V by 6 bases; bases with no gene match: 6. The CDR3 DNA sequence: TGTGCCAGCTCGGACGGACAGGGCAAAAAACTGTTTTTT. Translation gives CASSDGQGKKLFF.